Described below is a single T cell receptor beta chain sequence and its context. The CDR3 covers 15 residues. Germline V gene data show CDR1 as LNHNV and CDR2 as YYDKDF (reference sequence). V shed 0 bases and J shed 1 base, with 9 bases lying between them. This sample is part of a study of blood T cell repertoires in COVID-19. Whole-study context: The United States, Italy and Spain provided the acute and convalescent COVID-19 samples.

Clones were read by immunoSEQ multiplex PCR, and TCRdb kept only the in-frame ones, dropping some. The sample has about 190,000 clones; over 80% are singletons. The material sequenced was peripheral blood. The rearrangement uses TRBV15 and TRBJ1-1; the D is unclear. This sequence originates from a woman younger than 45 with acute or convalescent COVID-19. The CDR3 region has the DNA TGTGCCACCAGCAGAGATTACGGCGGGAACACTGAAGCTTTCTTT. This encodes CATSRDYGGNTEAFF.